This T cell receptor beta chain was identified during a study of cytomegalovirus exposure and HLA in healthy donors. Study outcomes and limitations: Later examination showed HLA-associated TCR beta chains had greater clonal expansion than equally common others.

Comments on this clone: The antigen remains undetermined. Other DNA sequences in this specimen translate into the identical CDR3.

In the PCR, 60 Vbeta and 13 Jbeta primers were used. Profiled with immunoSEQ multiplex PCR; TCRdb holds only in-frame clones, not every one. The sample shows under 300,000 clones, 72% of them seen only once. V was shortened by 3 bases and J by 5 bases, with 4 bases between the two germline ends. The length of the CDR3 is 11 residues. CDR1 is MDHEN, CDR2 SYDVKM, per germline. Sequenced material: PBMCs. This sequence joins TRBV28 and TRBJ2-5; no reliable D call. The receptor was isolated from a female donor in good health and CMV-seronegative. The CDR3 reads CASSLRETQYF. In nucleotides, the CDR3 is TGTGCCAGCAGTTTGCGGGAGACCCAGTACTTC. Full variable domain (missing parts from reference TRBV28 and TRBJ2-5): DVKVTQSSRYLVKRTGEKVFLECVQDMDHENMFWYRQDPGLGLRLIYFSYDVKMKEKGDIPEGYSVSREKKERFSLILESASTNQTSMYLCASSLRETQYFGPGTRLLVL.